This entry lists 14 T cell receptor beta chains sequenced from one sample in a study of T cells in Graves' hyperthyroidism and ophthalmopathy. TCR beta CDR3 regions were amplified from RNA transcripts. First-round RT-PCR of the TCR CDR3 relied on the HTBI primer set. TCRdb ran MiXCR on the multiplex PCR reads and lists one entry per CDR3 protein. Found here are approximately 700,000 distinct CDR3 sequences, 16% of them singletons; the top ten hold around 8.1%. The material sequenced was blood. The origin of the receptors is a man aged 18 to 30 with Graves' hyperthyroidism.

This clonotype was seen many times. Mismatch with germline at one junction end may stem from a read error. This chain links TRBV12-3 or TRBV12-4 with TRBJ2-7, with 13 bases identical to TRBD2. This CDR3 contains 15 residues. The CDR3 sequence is CASSLGTSGTYEQYF. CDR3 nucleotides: TGTGCCAGCAGCTTAGGGACTAGCGGGACCTACGAGCAGTACTTC.

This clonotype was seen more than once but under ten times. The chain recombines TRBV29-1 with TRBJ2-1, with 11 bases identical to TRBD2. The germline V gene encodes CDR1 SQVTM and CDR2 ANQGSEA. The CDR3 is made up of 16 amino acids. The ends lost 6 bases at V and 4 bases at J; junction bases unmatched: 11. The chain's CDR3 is CSVRTRLAGGYNEQFF. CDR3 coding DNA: TGCAGCGTGAGGACTAGGCTAGCGGGAGGTTACAATGAGCAGTTCTTC.

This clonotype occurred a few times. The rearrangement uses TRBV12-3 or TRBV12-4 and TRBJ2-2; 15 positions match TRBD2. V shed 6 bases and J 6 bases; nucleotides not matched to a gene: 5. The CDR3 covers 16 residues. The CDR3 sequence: CASRIGLAGGAGELFF. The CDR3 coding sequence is TGTGCCAGCAGGATAGGACTAGCGGGAGGGGCCGGGGAGCTGTTTTTT.

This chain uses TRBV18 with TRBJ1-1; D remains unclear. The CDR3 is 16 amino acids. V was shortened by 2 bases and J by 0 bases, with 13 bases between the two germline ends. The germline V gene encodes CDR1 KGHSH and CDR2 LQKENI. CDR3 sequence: CASSPVVRPLNTEAFF. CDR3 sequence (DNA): TGTGCCAGCTCACCAGTTGTAAGGCCATTGAACACTGAAGCTTTCTTT.

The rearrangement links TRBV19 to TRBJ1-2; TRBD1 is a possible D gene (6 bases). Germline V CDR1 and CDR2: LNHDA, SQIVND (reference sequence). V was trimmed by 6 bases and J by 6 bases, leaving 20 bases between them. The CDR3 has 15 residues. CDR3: CASSSRTGGLDGYTF. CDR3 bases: TGTGCCAGTAGCTCCAGGACCGGGGGCCTGGATGGCTACACCTTC.

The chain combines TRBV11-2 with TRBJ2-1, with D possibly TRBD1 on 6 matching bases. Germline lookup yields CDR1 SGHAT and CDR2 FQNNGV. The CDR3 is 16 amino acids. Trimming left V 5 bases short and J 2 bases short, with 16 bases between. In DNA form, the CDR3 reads TGTGCCAGCAGCCTTACTTTGGACAGTACCTACAATGAGCAGTTCTTC. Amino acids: CASSLTLDSTYNEQFF.

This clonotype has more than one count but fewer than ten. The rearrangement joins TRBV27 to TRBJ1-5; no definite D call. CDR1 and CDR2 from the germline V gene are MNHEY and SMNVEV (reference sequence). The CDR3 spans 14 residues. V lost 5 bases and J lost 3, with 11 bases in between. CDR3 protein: CASSPDGYNQPQHF. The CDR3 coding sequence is TGTGCCAGCAGTCCAGACGGATACAATCAGCCCCAGCATTTT.

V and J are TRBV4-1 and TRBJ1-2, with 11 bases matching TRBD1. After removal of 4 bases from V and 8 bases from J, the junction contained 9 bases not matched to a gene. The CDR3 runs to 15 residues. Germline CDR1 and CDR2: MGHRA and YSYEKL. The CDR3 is CASSPAGQGAGGYTF. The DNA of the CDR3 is TGCGCCAGCAGCCCCGCCGGACAGGGGGCAGGGGGCTACACCTTC.

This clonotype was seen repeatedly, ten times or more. The CDR3 spells CASSYGGGQNYEQYF. For the CDR3, the DNA is TGTGCCAGCAGTTATGGAGGGGGACAGAACTACGAGCAGTACTTC. The chain recombines TRBV28 with TRBJ2-7; D might be TRBD1 (7 bases). Looked up from germline, CDR1 is MDHEN and CDR2 is SYDVKM. CDR3 length equals 15 residues. V was shortened by 4 bases and J by 3 bases, with 16 bases between the two germline ends.

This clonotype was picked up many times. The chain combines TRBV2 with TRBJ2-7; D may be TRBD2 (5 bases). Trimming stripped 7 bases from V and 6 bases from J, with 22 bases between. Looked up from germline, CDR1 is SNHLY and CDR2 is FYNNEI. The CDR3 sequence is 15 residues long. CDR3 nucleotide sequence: TGTGCCAGCACCACTTTTATGAGTAGCGAGGGCGAGCAGTACTTC. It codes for CASTTFMSSEGEQYF.

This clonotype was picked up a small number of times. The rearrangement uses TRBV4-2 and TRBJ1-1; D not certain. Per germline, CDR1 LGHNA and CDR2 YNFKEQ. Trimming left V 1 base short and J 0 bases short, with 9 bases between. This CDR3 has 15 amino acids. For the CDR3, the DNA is TGTGCCAGCAGCCAAGGGCAGGCGATGAACACTGAAGCTTTCTTT. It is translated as CASSQGQAMNTEAFF.

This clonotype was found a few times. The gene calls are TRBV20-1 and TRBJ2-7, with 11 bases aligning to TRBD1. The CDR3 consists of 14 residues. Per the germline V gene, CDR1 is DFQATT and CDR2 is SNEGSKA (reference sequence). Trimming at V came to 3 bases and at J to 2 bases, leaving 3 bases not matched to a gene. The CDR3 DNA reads TGCAGTGCTAGGATGGGACAGGGGGCCTACGAGCAGTACTTC. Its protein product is CSARMGQGAYEQYF.

As DNA, the CDR3 is TGTGCCAGCAGCCAAGATCCAGGGCACTCCTACGAGCAGTACTTC. Protein product: CASSQDPGHSYEQYF. The rearrangement links TRBV14 to TRBJ2-7; D perhaps matches TRBD1 (5 bases). Germline V CDR1 and CDR2: SGHDN, FVKESK. This CDR3 is 15 amino acids long. The V end lost 0 bases, the J end lost 0 bases, and 9 bases lay between the germline ends.

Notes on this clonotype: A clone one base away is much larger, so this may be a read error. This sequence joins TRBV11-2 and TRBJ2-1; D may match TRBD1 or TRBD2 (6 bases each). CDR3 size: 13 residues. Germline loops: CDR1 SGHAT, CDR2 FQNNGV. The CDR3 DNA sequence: TGTGCCAGCAGGACCCTGGGGGGCGGTGGGAAGTCCTTC. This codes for CASRTLGGGGKSF.